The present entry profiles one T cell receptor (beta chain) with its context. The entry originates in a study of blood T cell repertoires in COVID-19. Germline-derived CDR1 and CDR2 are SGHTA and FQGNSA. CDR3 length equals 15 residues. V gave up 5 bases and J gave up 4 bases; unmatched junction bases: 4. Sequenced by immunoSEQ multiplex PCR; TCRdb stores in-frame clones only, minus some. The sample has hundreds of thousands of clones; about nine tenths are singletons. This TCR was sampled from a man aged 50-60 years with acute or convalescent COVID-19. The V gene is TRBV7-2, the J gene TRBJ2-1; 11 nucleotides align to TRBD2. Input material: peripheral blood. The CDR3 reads CASSATSGGYNEQFF. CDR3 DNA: TGTGCCAGCAGCGCCACTAGCGGGGGTTACAATGAGCAGTTCTTC.